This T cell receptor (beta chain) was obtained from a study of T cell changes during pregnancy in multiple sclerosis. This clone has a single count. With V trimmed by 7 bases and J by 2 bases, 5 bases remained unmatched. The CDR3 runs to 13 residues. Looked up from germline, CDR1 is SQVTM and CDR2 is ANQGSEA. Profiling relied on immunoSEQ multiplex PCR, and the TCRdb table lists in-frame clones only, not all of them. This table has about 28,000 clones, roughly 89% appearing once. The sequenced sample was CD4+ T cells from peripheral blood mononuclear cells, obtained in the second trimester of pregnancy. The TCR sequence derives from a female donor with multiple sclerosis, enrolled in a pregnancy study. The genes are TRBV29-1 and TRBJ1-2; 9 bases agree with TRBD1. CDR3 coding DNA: TGCAGCGCCAGGACAGGGGCGAACTATGGCTACACCTTC. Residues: CSARTGANYGYTF.